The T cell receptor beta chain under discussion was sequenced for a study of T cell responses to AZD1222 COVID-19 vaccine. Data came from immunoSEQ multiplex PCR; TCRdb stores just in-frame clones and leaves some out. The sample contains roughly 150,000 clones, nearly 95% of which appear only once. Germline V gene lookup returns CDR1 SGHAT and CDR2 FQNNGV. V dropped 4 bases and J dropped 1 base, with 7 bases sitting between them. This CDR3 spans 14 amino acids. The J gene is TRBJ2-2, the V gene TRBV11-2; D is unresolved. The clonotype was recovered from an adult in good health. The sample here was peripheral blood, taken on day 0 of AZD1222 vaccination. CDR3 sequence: CASSSTKNTGELFF. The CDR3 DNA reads TGTGCCAGCAGCTCTACTAAGAACACCGGGGAGCTGTTTTTT.